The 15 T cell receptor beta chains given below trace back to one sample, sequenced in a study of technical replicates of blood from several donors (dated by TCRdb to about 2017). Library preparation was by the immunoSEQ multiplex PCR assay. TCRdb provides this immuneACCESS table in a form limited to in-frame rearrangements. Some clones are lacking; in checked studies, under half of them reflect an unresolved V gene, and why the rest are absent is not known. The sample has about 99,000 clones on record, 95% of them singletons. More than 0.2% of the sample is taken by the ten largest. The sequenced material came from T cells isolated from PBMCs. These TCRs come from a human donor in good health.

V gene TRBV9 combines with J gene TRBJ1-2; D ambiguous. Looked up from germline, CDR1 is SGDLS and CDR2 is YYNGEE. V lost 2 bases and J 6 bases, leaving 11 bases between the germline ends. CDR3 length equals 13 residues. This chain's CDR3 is CASSVTAAHGYTF. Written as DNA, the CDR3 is TGTGCCAGCAGCGTCACAGCGGCCCATGGCTACACCTTC.

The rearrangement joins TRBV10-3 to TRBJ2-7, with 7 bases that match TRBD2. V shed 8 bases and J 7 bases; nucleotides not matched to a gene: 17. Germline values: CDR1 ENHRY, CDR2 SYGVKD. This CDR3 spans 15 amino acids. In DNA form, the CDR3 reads TGTGCCATCGGGGCGGGAGTAGGTGGGTCGGATGAGCAGTACTTC. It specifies CAIGAGVGGSDEQYF.

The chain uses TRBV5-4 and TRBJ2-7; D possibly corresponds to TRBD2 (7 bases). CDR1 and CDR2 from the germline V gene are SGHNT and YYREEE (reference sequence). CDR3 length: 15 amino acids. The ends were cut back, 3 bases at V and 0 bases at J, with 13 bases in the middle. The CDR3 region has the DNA TGTGCCAGCAGCTCCCTAGCGGACAGCTCCTACGAGCAGTACTTC. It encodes CASSSLADSSYEQYF. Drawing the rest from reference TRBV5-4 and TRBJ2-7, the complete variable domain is ETGVTQSPTHLIKTRGQQVTLRCSSQSGHNTVSWYQQALGQGPQFIFQYYREEENGRGNFPPRFSGLQFPNYSSELNVNALELDDSALYLCASSSLADSSYEQYFGPGTRLTVT.

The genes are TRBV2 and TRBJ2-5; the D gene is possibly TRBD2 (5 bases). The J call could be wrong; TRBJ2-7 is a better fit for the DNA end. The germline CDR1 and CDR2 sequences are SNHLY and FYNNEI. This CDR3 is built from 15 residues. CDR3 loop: CASRDGLANSYEQYF. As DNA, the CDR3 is TGTGCCAGCAGGGATGGACTGGCCAACTCCTACGAGCAGTACTTC.

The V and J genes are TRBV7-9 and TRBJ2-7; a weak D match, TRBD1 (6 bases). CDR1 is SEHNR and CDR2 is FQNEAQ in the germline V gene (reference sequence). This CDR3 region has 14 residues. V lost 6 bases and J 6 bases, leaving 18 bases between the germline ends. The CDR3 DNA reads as TGTGCCAGCAGTTACGGACGCAGGGGAACCGAGCAGTACTTC. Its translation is CASSYGRRGTEQYF.

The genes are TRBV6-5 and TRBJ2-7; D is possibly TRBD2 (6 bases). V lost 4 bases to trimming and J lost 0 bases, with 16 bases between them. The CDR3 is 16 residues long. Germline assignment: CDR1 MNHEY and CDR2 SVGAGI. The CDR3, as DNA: TGTGCCAGCAGTTTCCACTTCGCGGGAAGCTCCTACGAGCAGTACTTC. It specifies CASSFHFAGSSYEQYF.

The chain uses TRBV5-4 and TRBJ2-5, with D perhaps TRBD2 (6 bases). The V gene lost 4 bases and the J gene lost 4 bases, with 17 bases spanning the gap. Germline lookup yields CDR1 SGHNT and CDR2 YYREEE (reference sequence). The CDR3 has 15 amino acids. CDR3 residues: CASSGWALGGETQYF. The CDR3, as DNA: TGTGCCAGCAGCGGTTGGGCGCTGGGAGGAGAGACCCAGTACTTC.

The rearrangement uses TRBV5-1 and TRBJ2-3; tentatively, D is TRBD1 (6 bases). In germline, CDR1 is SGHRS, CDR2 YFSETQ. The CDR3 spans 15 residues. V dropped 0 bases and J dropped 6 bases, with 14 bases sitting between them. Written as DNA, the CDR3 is TGCGCCAGCAGCTTGGCCGTGGGGGCGGCGGATACGCAGTATTTT. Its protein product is CASSLAVGAADTQYF.

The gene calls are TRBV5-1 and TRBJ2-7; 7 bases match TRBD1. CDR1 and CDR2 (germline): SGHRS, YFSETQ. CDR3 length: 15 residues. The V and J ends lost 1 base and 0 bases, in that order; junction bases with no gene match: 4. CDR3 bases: TGCGCCAGCAGCTTGTACAGGGGCAGCTCCTACGAGCAGTACTTC. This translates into CASSLYRGSSYEQYF.

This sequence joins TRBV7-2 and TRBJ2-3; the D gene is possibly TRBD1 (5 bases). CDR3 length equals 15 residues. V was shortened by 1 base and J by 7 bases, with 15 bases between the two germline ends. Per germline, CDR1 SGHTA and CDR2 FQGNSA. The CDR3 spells CASSLVFSGANTQYF. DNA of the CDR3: TGTGCCAGCAGCTTAGTGTTCTCTGGGGCAAATACGCAGTATTTT.

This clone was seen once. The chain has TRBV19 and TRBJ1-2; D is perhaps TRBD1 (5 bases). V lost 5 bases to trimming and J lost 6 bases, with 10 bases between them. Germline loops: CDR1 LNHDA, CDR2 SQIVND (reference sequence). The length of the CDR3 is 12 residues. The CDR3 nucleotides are TGTGCCAGTAGTTTAGCAGGGCATGGCTACACCTTC. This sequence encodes CASSLAGHGYTF.

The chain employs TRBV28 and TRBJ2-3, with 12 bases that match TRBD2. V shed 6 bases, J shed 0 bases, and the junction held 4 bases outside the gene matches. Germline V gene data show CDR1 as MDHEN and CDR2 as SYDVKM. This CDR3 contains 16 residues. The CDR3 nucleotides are TGTGCCAGCAGCACCGGACTAGCGGGAAGCACAGATACGCAGTATTTT. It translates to CASSTGLAGSTDTQYF.

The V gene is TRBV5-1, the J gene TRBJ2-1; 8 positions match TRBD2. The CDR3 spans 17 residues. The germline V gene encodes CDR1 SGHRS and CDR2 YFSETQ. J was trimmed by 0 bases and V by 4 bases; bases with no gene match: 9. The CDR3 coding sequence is TGCGCCAGCAGCCCGAGGGTCGGGGGGGGCTCCTACAATGAGCAGTTCTTC. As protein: CASSPRVGGGSYNEQFF.

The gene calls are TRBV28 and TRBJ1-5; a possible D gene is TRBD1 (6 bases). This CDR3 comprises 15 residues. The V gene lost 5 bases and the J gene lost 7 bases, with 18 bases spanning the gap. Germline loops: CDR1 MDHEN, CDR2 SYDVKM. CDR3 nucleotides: TGTGCCAGCAGTCCCCCGGGGGGCGGTTACCAGCCCCAGCATTTT. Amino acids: CASSPPGGGYQPQHF.

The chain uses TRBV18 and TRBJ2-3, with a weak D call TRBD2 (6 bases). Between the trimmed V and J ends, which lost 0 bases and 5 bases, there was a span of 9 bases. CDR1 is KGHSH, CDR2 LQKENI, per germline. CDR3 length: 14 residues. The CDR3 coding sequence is TGTGCCAGCTCACCACCGGGAGGAGGAGATACGCAGTATTTT. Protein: CASSPPGGGDTQYF.